The present T cell receptor (beta chain) was sequenced within a study of glioma-infiltrating T cells after dendritic cell vaccination. Looking at the study overall: Samples are from glioblastoma patients in Phase I and II dendritic cell vaccine trials.

About this clone itself: Its target is unknown.

The data were produced by immunoSEQ multiplex PCR, yet TCRdb's version contains in-frame clones alone and is incomplete. This table holds about 99,000 clones, about four fifths found once. All glioblastoma patients lacked an isocitrate dehydrogenase mutation. Points from the study as a whole: Patients with more pretreatment TILs had longer time to progression and survival.

Germline V gene lookup returns CDR1 MNHEY and CDR2 SMNVEV (reference sequence). The CDR3 consists of 15 residues. V lost 8 bases and J lost 4; bases outside the gene matches: 11. This sample comprised blood, obtained before dendritic cell vaccination. This chain uses TRBV27 with TRBJ2-3; TRBD2 matches 8 bases. The sequence was collected from a human donor with glioblastoma. The CDR3 bases are TGTGCCAGCGTAACCGGGGGGGGCGGGCCAGATACGCAGTATTTT. Translation: CASVTGGGGPDTQYF.